One and the same sample provided the 26 T cell receptor beta chains below, sequenced in a study of cytomegalovirus exposure and HLA in healthy donors. Both 60 Vbeta primers and 13 Jbeta primers went into the PCR. Profiling relied on immunoSEQ multiplex PCR, and the TCRdb table lists in-frame clones only, not all of them. The sample holds roughly 150,000 clones; approximately 70% are singletons and the top ten take about 2.2%. Sample: PBMCs. These receptors came from an older woman in good health and CMV-seropositive.

The V gene is TRBV28, the J gene TRBJ1-1; D is possibly TRBD1 (6 bases). This CDR3 comprises 13 residues. The V gene lost 8 bases and the J gene lost 0 bases, with 10 bases spanning the gap. Germline V lookup: CDR1 MDHEN, CDR2 SYDVKM. The CDR3 reads CASPDRLNTEAFF. The CDR3 DNA sequence: TGTGCCAGCCCCGACAGGTTGAACACTGAAGCTTTCTTT.

The V call is TRBV7-9, the J call TRBJ1-1; weak D call: TRBD1 (6 bases). With 4 bases removed from V and 0 bases from J, the gap between germline ends came to 9 bases. This CDR3 comprises 14 residues. Germline V CDR1 and CDR2: SEHNR, FQNEAQ (reference sequence). The CDR3 region has the DNA TGTGCCAGCAGCTCGGACAGTGTGAACACTGAAGCTTTCTTT. Amino acid sequence: CASSSDSVNTEAFF.

The V call is TRBV6-6, the J call TRBJ2-7; 11 bases are a match to TRBD2. The CDR3 totals 15 residues. The junction had 1 base not matched to a gene; V was cut back by 0 bases and J by 3 bases. From germline, CDR1 is MNHNY and CDR2 SVGAGI (reference sequence). For the CDR3, the DNA is TGTGCCAGCAGTTACTCAGGGACTAGCGGCTACGAGCAGTACTTC. Amino acid sequence: CASSYSGTSGYEQYF.

With regard to this clone: Other DNA sequences within the sample encode an identical CDR3. V gene TRBV18 combines with J gene TRBJ2-7; D perhaps matches TRBD1 (6 bases). The germline V and J ends were trimmed by 3 bases and 1 base, with 7 bases remaining between them. Germline CDR1 is KGHSH and CDR2 is LQKENI. The CDR3 spans 13 residues. The CDR3 region is CASSPDSSYEQYF. CDR3 coding DNA: TGTGCCAGCTCACCGGACAGTTCCTACGAGCAGTACTTC.

The chain recombines TRBV5-1 with TRBJ2-7; 11 bases agree with TRBD1. The CDR3 runs to 17 residues. V lost 0 bases and J lost 3; bases outside the gene matches: 8. Germline CDR1 and CDR2: SGHRS and YFSETQ. CDR3 residues: CASSLEPGTGGVYEQYF. CDR3 nucleotide sequence: TGCGCCAGCAGCTTGGAACCGGGGACAGGGGGGGTCTACGAGCAGTACTTC.

The chain links TRBV28 to TRBJ1-3, with a possible D match to TRBD1 (6 bases). Looked up from germline, CDR1 is MDHEN and CDR2 is SYDVKM. V was pared by 6 bases and J by 4 bases, with 16 bases between. The CDR3 covers 15 residues. The CDR3 sequence: CASSYPQGRGNTIYF. The CDR3 coding sequence is TGTGCCAGCAGCTACCCCCAGGGGCGCGGAAACACCATATATTTT.

This clone was seen more than once but under ten times. This chain joins TRBV6-1 and TRBJ1-1; the D is unclear. Germline CDR1 reads MNHNS; CDR2 reads SASEGT. Between the trimmed V and J ends, which lost 4 bases and 6 bases, there was a span of 12 bases. The CDR3 extends over 13 amino acids. This CDR3 is CASSVSGFAEAFF. DNA of the CDR3: TGTGCCAGCAGTGTGTCGGGGTTTGCTGAAGCTTTCTTT.

CDR3 in DNA: TGTGCCAGCAGCTTACCGGGGTTCACAGATACGCAGTATTTT. This encodes CASSLPGFTDTQYF. The chain has TRBV5-4 and TRBJ2-3; D is perhaps TRBD2 (5 bases). The germline CDR1 and CDR2 sequences are SGHNT and YYREEE (reference sequence). Trimming removed 2 bases at V and 2 bases at J, with 9 bases between. This CDR3 is built from 14 residues.

The chain carries TRBV7-9 and TRBJ1-1, with unresolved D. CDR1 and CDR2 from the germline V gene are SEHNR and FQNEAQ (reference sequence). V was pared by 2 bases and J by 0 bases, with 7 bases between. CDR3 size: 14 residues. Written as DNA, the CDR3 is TGTGCCAGCAGCTTAACAGCCCTGAACACTGAAGCTTTCTTT. Amino acids: CASSLTALNTEAFF.

The chain is built from TRBV6-1 and TRBJ2-7; D may be TRBD1 (5 bases). Germline CDR1 reads MNHNS; CDR2 reads SASEGT. This CDR3 spans 14 amino acids. Trimming shortened V by 3 bases and J by 6 bases, and 15 bases separated the two germline ends. As DNA, the CDR3 is TGTGCCAGCAGTGAGGGCAGGGTCGGATCCGAGCAGTACTTC. This encodes CASSEGRVGSEQYF.

The rearrangement uses TRBV29-1 and TRBJ1-1, with 8 bases identical to TRBD1. V gave up 6 bases and J gave up 3 bases; unmatched junction bases: 12. This CDR3 has 15 residues. Germline loops: CDR1 SQVTM, CDR2 ANQGSEA. The CDR3 loop is CSVGTGGRGYTEAFF. The CDR3, as DNA: TGCAGCGTGGGGACAGGAGGAAGGGGTTACACTGAAGCTTTCTTT.

The chain has TRBV6-4 and TRBJ2-2, with 8 bases identical to TRBD1. Germline V lookup: CDR1 MRHNA, CDR2 SNTAGT. With V trimmed by 4 bases and J by 4 bases, 8 bases remained unmatched. The CDR3 loop spans 16 amino acids. CDR3 in DNA: TGTGCCAGCAGTGGGCAACCCGGGACAGGCACCGGGGAGCTGTTTTTT. It specifies CASSGQPGTGTGELFF.

This clone was detected only a few times. The chain combines TRBV10-3 with TRBJ1-4; no reliable D call. Trimming stripped 4 bases from V and 5 bases from J, with 8 bases between. In germline, CDR1 is ENHRY, CDR2 SYGVKD. The CDR3 runs to 13 residues. As DNA, the CDR3 is TGTGCCATCAGTGCCGGTAGAAATGAAAAACTGTTTTTT. Translation gives CAISAGRNEKLFF.

The chain couples TRBV4-1 to TRBJ1-1, with D possibly being TRBD1 (5 bases). CDR1 MGHRA and CDR2 YSYEKL come from the germline V gene. Trimming took 4 bases from V and 0 from J, leaving 15 bases between them. CDR3 length: 16 residues. CDR3 nucleotide sequence: TGCGCCAGCAGCCGCCTTTCGGGGGACTTGAACACTGAAGCTTTCTTT. It specifies CASSRLSGDLNTEAFF.

The CDR3 DNA sequence: TGCGCCAGCGGCGACAGGGCGACAGATACGCAGTATTTT. It specifies CASGDRATDTQYF. The rearrangement links TRBV5-1 to TRBJ2-3; 7 nucleotides match TRBD1. Germline V lookup: CDR1 SGHRS, CDR2 YFSETQ. The CDR3 is made up of 13 amino acids. The V and J ends lost 7 bases and 3 bases, in that order; junction bases with no gene match: 5.

The chain is built from TRBV25-1 and TRBJ1-1; 7 bases match TRBD1. The CDR3 spans 14 residues. CDR1 and CDR2 (germline): MGHDK, SYGVNS. Trimming removed 6 bases from V and 5 bases from J; junction bases left unmatched: 9. The CDR3 protein is CASRETGRWTEAFF. DNA of the CDR3: TGTGCCAGCAGGGAGACAGGGCGGTGGACTGAAGCTTTCTTT.

The V call is TRBV5-1, the J call TRBJ1-4; TRBD1 matches at 12 bases. V trimming: 4 bases; J trimming: 6 bases; junction bases outside the gene matches: 7. The CDR3 has 16 amino acids. Germline V lookup: CDR1 SGHRS, CDR2 YFSETQ. The chain's CDR3 is CASSPTGQGAYEKLFF. The CDR3 DNA sequence: TGCGCCAGCAGCCCCACGGGACAGGGGGCATATGAAAAACTGTTTTTT.

V usage is TRBV5-1 and J usage is TRBJ2-5; 9 nucleotides line up with TRBD1. This CDR3 region has 15 residues. In germline, CDR1 is SGHRS, CDR2 YFSETQ. The J segment lost 4 bases and the V segment lost 5 bases, leaving 9 bases of the junction unmatched. The CDR3 DNA reads as TGCGCCAGCAGGTCGAGGGGGACAGGGAGAGAGACCCAGTACTTC. It yields the protein CASRSRGTGRETQYF.

This clone has just a few counts. J is TRBJ2-2 and V is TRBV18; 8 bases are shared with TRBD1. J lost 4 bases, V lost 3 bases, and 4 bases had no gene match. The CDR3 has 15 amino acids. CDR1 KGHSH and CDR2 LQKENI come from the germline V gene. The CDR3 bases are TGTGCCAGCTCACCTCGGACAGGGATCACCGGGGAGCTGTTTTTT. This encodes CASSPRTGITGELFF.

The chain has TRBV30 and TRBJ2-1; 10 bases match TRBD1. The germline V gene encodes CDR1 GTSNPN and CDR2 SVGIG (reference sequence). This CDR3 has 14 residues. Germline trimming cut 6 bases from V and 3 bases from J; bases unmatched to any gene: 5. DNA of the CDR3: TGTGCCTGCCTGACAGGGGGCCACTACAATGAGCAGTTCTTC. It is translated as CACLTGGHYNEQFF.

This clone was observed a few times. The rearrangement links TRBV5-1 to TRBJ1-2, with TRBD1 identical over 10 bases. CDR3 size: 16 residues. V gave up 1 base and J gave up 4 bases; unmatched junction bases: 7. Germline CDR1 and CDR2: SGHRS and YFSETQ. DNA for the CDR3: TGCGCCAGCAGCTTGAACCCGGACAGGGGGTCCTATGGCTACACCTTC. It encodes CASSLNPDRGSYGYTF.

This clone was picked up a small number of times. The rearrangement links TRBV13 to TRBJ2-2, with D possibly TRBD1 on 5 matching bases. V was cut by 5 bases and J by 7 bases, with 8 bases left in between. Per germline, CDR1 PRHDT and CDR2 FYEKMQ (reference sequence). The CDR3 totals 12 residues. CDR3 region: CASSPRVGELFF. The CDR3 DNA follows: TGTGCCAGCAGCCCCAGGGTCGGGGAGCTGTTTTTT. Full variable domain (outside the CDR3, taken from reference TRBV13 and TRBJ2-2): AAGVIQSPRHLIKEKRETATLKCYPIPRHDTVYWYQQGPGQDPQFLISFYEKMQSDKGSIPDRFSAQQFSDYHSELNMSSLELGDSALYFCASSPRVGELFFGEGSRLTVL.

In this sample, this clone turned up a few times. The rearrangement joins TRBV28 to TRBJ1-4, with D unclear. V dropped 6 bases and J dropped 13 bases, with 12 bases sitting between them. Germline CDR1 MDHEN, CDR2 SYDVKM. This CDR3 has 11 residues. The DNA for the CDR3 is TGTGCCAGCAGCTCCCCCAACAGACTGTTTTTT. Residues: CASSSPNRLFF. Filled out from reference TRBV28 and TRBJ1-4, the complete variable domain reads DVKVTQSSRYLVKRTGEKVFLECVQDMDHENMFWYRQDPGLGLRLIYFSYDVKMKEKGDIPEGYSVSREKKERFSLILESASTNQTSMYLCASSSPNRLFFGSGTQLSVL.

This clone has more than one count but fewer than ten. The V and J genes are TRBV5-1 and TRBJ2-1, with 7 bases matching TRBD2. Germline CDR1 and CDR2: SGHRS and YFSETQ. This CDR3 spans 17 amino acids. The V and J ends lost 5 bases and 0 bases, in that order; junction bases with no gene match: 11. The CDR3 protein is CASRSSLAPSSYNEQFF. CDR3 bases: TGCGCCAGCAGAAGCTCACTAGCGCCAAGCTCCTACAATGAGCAGTTCTTC.

This clone was observed a single time. This chain connects TRBV20-1 to TRBJ1-2; tentative D call: TRBD1 (6 bases). With 7 bases removed from V and 4 bases from J, the gap between germline ends came to 10 bases. Per germline, CDR1 DFQATT and CDR2 SNEGSKA (reference sequence). The CDR3 totals 11 residues. The CDR3 region has the DNA TGCAGTGGCAGGGGCGGCTATGGCTACACCTTC. It encodes CSGRGGYGYTF.

The chain carries TRBV10-2 and TRBJ1-1, with D perhaps TRBD1 (6 bases). Per the germline V gene, CDR1 is WSHSY and CDR2 is SAAADI. CDR3 size: 11 residues. V dropped 5 bases and J dropped 11 bases, with 12 bases sitting between them. The CDR3 reads CASSQGPVAFF. CDR3 nucleotide sequence: TGCGCCAGCAGTCAGGGGCCTGTGGCTTTCTTT.